The next 13 T cell receptor beta chains were all read from a single sample in a study of cytomegalovirus exposure and HLA in healthy donors. Use of 60 Vbeta and 13 Jbeta primers characterized the PCR. The method was immunoSEQ multiplex PCR; TCRdb's version includes in-frame clones alone and lacks a portion of them. The table shows 190,000 or so clones, with roughly four fifths occurring only once. The sample comprised PBMCs. These receptors were taken from a woman aged 50 to 60 in good health and CMV-seropositive.

The rearrangement joins TRBV7-9 to TRBJ2-5, with a tentative D call TRBD2 (6 bases). The CDR3 is made up of 16 amino acids. V was shortened by 5 bases and J by 4 bases, with 20 bases between the two germline ends. Germline CDR1 reads SEHNR; CDR2 reads FQNEAQ (reference sequence). The CDR3 sequence: CASSQKRTNLGETQYF. As DNA, the CDR3 is TGTGCCAGCAGCCAAAAGCGGACTAACCTAGGAGAGACCCAGTACTTC.

The gene calls are TRBV5-4 and TRBJ2-7, with TRBD2 as a possible D gene (5 bases). Looked up from germline, CDR1 is SGHNT and CDR2 is YYREEE (reference sequence). The CDR3 loop spans 12 amino acids. The ends were cut back, 0 bases at V and 7 bases at J, with 8 bases in the middle. The CDR3 loop is CASSLDWREQYF. The CDR3 region has the DNA TGTGCCAGCAGCTTGGACTGGAGGGAGCAGTACTTC.

This clone was seen a single time. V usage is TRBV7-2 and J usage is TRBJ2-3; D possibly corresponds to TRBD1 (6 bases). CDR1 SGHTA and CDR2 FQGNSA come from the germline V gene. Trimming took off 2 bases at V and 5 bases at J, with 11 bases between the two ends. The CDR3 extends over 14 amino acids. The CDR3 region is CASSLKQGRDTQYF. In nucleotides, the CDR3 is TGTGCCAGCAGCTTAAAACAGGGAAGAGATACGCAGTATTTT.

The table lists this clone with a few counts. Other DNA variants within this sample encode the same CDR3. The V and J genes are TRBV7-2 and TRBJ2-7; the D gene is possibly TRBD1 (6 bases). CDR1 SGHTA and CDR2 FQGNSA come from the germline V gene. The CDR3 consists of 14 residues. The ends were cut back, 5 bases at V and 0 bases at J, with 11 bases in the middle. CDR3 coding DNA: TGTGCCAGCAGCCGCGACAGGAGCTCCTACGAGCAGTACTTC. Its protein product is CASSRDRSSYEQYF.

The chain employs TRBV6-5 and TRBJ1-1; weak D call: TRBD1 (6 bases). Trimming removed 5 bases at V and 5 bases at J, with 18 bases between. The CDR3 totals 15 residues. Per germline, CDR1 MNHEY and CDR2 SVGAGI. CDR3 sequence reads: CASSATYREWTEAFF. The CDR3 DNA sequence: TGTGCCAGCAGTGCCACGTACAGGGAATGGACTGAAGCTTTCTTT.

The genes are TRBV28 and TRBJ1-1, with D maybe TRBD1 (5 bases). This CDR3 spans 16 amino acids. Trimming cost V 7 bases and J 4 bases, with 22 bases left between them. CDR1 is MDHEN and CDR2 is SYDVKM in the germline V gene. CDR3 DNA sequence: TGTGCCAGCACCCCCCGGGGCGGTCGGGGACTCACTGAAGCTTTCTTT. It encodes CASTPRGGRGLTEAFF.

The DNA for the CDR3 is TGTGCCAGCTCACAATTTTCGGGACTAGCATCCCAAGAGACCCAGTACTTC. Translating gives CASSQFSGLASQETQYF. The chain has TRBV18 and TRBJ2-5; TRBD2 matches 9 bases. The trim removed 4 bases at V and 1 base at J, leaving 10 bases unmatched. The CDR3 is made up of 17 amino acids. The germline CDR1 and CDR2 sequences are KGHSH and LQKENI. The full variable domain, completed using reference TRBV18 and TRBJ2-5, is NAGVMQNPRHLVRRRGQEARLRCSPMKGHSHVYWYRQLPEEGLKFMVYLQKENIIDESGMPKERFSAEFPKEGPSILRIQQVVRGDSAAYFCASSQFSGLASQETQYFGPGTRLLVL.

The rearrangement uses TRBV19 and TRBJ2-1, with 8 bases identical to TRBD1. The length of the CDR3 is 14 residues. Germline lookup yields CDR1 LNHDA and CDR2 SQIVND (reference sequence). With 7 bases clipped from V and 3 bases from J, the junction kept 5 bases outside the gene matches. The CDR3 here is CASKDRADYNEQFF. The DNA of the CDR3 is TGTGCCAGTAAGGACAGGGCGGACTACAATGAGCAGTTCTTC.

J is TRBJ1-4 and V is TRBV2; 11 positions agree with TRBD1. This CDR3 region has 14 residues. CDR1 is SNHLY, CDR2 FYNNEI, per germline. The trim removed 8 bases at V and 7 bases at J, leaving 6 bases unmatched. DNA for the CDR3: TGTGCCAGCGGCCCGGGACAGGGGGTTGAAAAACTGTTTTTT. Translated: CASGPGQGVEKLFF.

This chain uses TRBV5-6 with TRBJ2-3; perhaps TRBD1 as D (6 bases). This CDR3 contains 13 residues. The germline V gene encodes CDR1 SGHDT and CDR2 YYEEEE. The V and J ends lost 4 bases and 6 bases respectively, with 12 bases between them. The CDR3 region is CASSPQGLDTQYF. CDR3 nucleotide sequence: TGTGCCAGCAGCCCACAGGGTTTGGATACGCAGTATTTT.

The chain has TRBV18 and TRBJ2-3; TRBD2 matches at 8 bases. Germline assignment: CDR1 KGHSH and CDR2 LQKENI. The CDR3 has 15 amino acids. V lost 3 bases to trimming and J lost 1 base; unmatched junction nucleotides: 3. The CDR3 DNA sequence: TGTGCCAGCTCACCGCCGGGGGGGGGCACAGATACGCAGTATTTT. It yields the protein CASSPPGGGTDTQYF.

The chain links TRBV27 to TRBJ2-1, with TRBD1 matching over 10 bases. This CDR3 contains 16 residues. Trimming at V came to 5 bases and at J to 6 bases, leaving 10 bases not matched to a gene. Germline CDR1 and CDR2: MNHEY and SMNVEV (reference sequence). In DNA, the CDR3 is TGTGCCAGCAGTCCGTCTCCCGGACAGGGGGTCAATGAGCAGTTCTTC. Protein product: CASSPSPGQGVNEQFF.

The V gene is TRBV7-3, the J gene TRBJ2-7; 9 bases are a match to TRBD2. CDR1 and CDR2 (germline): SGHTA, FQGTGA. The CDR3 totals 18 residues. With V trimmed by 2 bases and J by 2 bases, 13 bases remained unmatched. The CDR3 is CASSLGPLAGAGPYEQYF. CDR3 nucleotides: TGTGCCAGCAGCTTAGGTCCTTTAGCGGGAGCGGGCCCCTACGAGCAGTACTTC. Full variable domain (rest looked up from reference TRBV7-3 and TRBJ2-7): GAGVSQTPSNKVTEKGKYVELRCDPISGHTALYWYRQSLGQGPEFLIYFQGTGAADDSGLPNDRFFAVRPEGSVSTLKIQRTERGDSAVYLCASSLGPLAGAGPYEQYFGPGTRLTVT.